This T cell receptor beta chain emerged from a study of blood T cell repertoires in COVID-19 (dated by TCRdb to the early 2020s). For the study in its entirety: Samples covering the acute and convalescent phases of COVID-19 were provided by collaborators in the United States, Italy and Spain. The material from the prospective study consisted of cDNA or gDNA derived from T cells, B-cell-depleted T cells, or PBMCs. Deeply sampled blood TCRbeta repertoires from subjects exposed to, actively infected with, or recovered from COVID-19 were included in the dataset. The repertoires were released in a freely available public database intended as a resource for research on the immune response to SARS-CoV-2. Samples were obtained from the ongoing ImmuneRACE study (first 160 participants) and from 1,254 subjects provided by 6 global collaborators. A de-identified subject ID, COVID-19 status, age in years and sex were almost always included in the sample metadata. Where available, HLA class I and class II types were obtained from metadata supplied by the sample provider rather than from assay-based typing. The paper's findings and limits, for the study overall: The amount of clinical and demographic metadata varied by source and participant and was provided uncurated.

A note on this clone: No cognate antigen has been identified for it. No quality values exist for individual bases; no much larger clone is one base distant.

The CDR3 sequence holds 14 residues, the cysteine and phenylalanine included. Just CDR3 DNA is preserved here, 42 bases in frame from base 1. For this chain, trimming is 4 bases at the V end and 8 bases at the J end, and the number of junction bases without a gene match is 7. In the germline V gene, CDR1 corresponds to SGHVS and CDR2 to FQNEAQ. TCRbeta CDR3 regions were amplified from genomic DNA using the immunoSEQ Assay, a bias-controlled multiplex PCR. The source study handled its data this way. Nucleated cell counts per sample were estimated from amplification of reference gene primers within the assay. To quantify the absolute abundance of each unique TCRbeta CDR3 rearrangement, sequence reads were collapsed and filtered. Productive Simpson clonality was computed per sample as the square root of Simpson's diversity index over productive rearrangements. TCRdb obtained this table from immuneACCESS and retained in-frame rearrangements with V and J assigned. These tables miss some clones; where compared with another copy, unresolved V genes account for less than half of the shortfall, and the remainder is unexplained. The D gene and trimming were derived from the DNA, and the V and J assignments and clone size from that table. This sample holds hundreds of thousands of clones; approximately 90% were observed only once. Of the sample, over 1.1% falls within the top ten clones.

Collaborating institutions collected whole blood in K2EDTA tubes following their own protocols. For TCRbeta analysis, collaborators shipped samples in one of three forms: frozen whole blood, isolated PBMCs, or DNA extracted from either of those sample types. The sequencing sample was made of peripheral blood. The sequence links TRBV7-8 to TRBJ1-2, and TRBD1 matches 10 of the central bases. This sequence originates from a woman aged 25 to 39 with active or convalescent COVID-19. The CDR3: CASSSGQGLRGYTF. The DNA sequence is given as TGTGCCAGCAGCTCGGGACAGGGGTTGCGAGGCTACACCTTC.